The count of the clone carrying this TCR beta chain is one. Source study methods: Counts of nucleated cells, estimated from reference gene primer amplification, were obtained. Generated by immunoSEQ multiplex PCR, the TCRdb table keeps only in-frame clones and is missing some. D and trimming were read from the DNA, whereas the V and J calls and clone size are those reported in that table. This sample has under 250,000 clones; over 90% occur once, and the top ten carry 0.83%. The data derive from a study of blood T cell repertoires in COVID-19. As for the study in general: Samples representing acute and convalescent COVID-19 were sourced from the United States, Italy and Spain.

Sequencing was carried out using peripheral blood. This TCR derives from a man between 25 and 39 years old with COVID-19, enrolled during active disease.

The CDR3 coding sequence is TGTGCCAGCAAAACCGGGACAGGGACAGAGACCCAGTACTTC. This gives the protein CASKTGTGTETQYF. The chain couples TRBV18 to TRBJ2-5; 9 bases are shared with TRBD1. The CDR3 runs 14 residues. CDR1 is KGHSH, CDR2 LQKENI, per germline. V gave up 8 bases and J gave up 4 bases; unmatched junction bases: 8.